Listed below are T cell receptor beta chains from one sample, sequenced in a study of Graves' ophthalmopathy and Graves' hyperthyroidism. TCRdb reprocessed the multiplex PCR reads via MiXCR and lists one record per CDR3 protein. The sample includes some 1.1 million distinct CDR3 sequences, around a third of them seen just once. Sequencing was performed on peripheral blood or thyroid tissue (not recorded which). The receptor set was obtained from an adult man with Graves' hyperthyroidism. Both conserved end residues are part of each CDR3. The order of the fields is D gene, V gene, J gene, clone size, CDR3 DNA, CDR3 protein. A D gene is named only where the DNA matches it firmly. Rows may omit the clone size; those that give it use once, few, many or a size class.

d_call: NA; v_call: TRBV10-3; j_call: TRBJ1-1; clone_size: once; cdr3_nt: TGTGCCAGCACCGAGGGGGGCATCACTGAAGCTTTCTTT; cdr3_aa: CASTEGGITEAFF
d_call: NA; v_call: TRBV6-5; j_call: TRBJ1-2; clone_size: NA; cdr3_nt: TGTGCCAGCAGTTCGGGTGCAGGGGCAGACTATGGCTACACCTTC; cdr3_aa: CASSSGAGADYGYTF
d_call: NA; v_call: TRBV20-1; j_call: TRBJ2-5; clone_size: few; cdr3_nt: TGCAGTGCTCTGAGTAGCCCTGCAGAGACCCAGTACTTC; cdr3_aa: CSALSSPAETQYF
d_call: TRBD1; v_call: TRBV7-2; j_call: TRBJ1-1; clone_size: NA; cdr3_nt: TGTGCCAGCAGCCACCCCGGACAGGCCGTCGCGAACACTGAAGCTTTCTTT; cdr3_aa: CASSHPGQAVANTEAFF
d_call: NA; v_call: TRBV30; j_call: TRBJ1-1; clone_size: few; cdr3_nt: TGTGCCTGGAGTGGAGGACTGACTGAAGCTTTCTTT; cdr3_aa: CAWSGGLTEAFF
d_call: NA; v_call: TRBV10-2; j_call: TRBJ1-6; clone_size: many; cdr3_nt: TGCGCCAGCAGTGACGTCAGGGGATATAATTCACCCCTCCACTTT; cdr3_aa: CASSDVRGYNSPLHF
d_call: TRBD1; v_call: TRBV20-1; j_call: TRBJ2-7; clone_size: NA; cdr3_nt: TGCAGTGCCTCCGGGACAGGACCCTACGAGCGGTACTTC; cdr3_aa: CSASGTGPYERYF
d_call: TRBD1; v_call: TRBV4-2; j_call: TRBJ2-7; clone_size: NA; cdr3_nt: TGTGCCAGCAGCCAAGAGGGACAGGGATTAATAGAGCAGTACTTC; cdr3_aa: CASSQEGQGLIEQYF
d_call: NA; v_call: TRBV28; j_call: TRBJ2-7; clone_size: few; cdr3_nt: TGTGCCAGCAGTTTCACTAGTCGTGAGCAGTACTTC; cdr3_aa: CASSFTSREQYF
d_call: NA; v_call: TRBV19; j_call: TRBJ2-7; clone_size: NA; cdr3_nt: TGTGCCAGTAGTACGGAACTGGGGGGCGAGCAGTACTTC; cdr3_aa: CASSTELGGEQYF
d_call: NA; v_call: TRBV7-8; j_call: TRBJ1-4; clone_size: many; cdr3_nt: TGTGCCAGCAGCTTGACATCCTCGAATGAAAAACTGTTTTTT; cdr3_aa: CASSLTSSNEKLFF
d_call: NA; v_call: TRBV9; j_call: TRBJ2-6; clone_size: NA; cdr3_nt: TGTGCCAGCAGCGTACCTTGGGGGGCGAGCTCTGGGGCCAACGTCCTGACTTTC; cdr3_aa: CASSVPWGASSGANVLTF
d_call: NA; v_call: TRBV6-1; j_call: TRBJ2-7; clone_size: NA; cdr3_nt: TGTGCCAGCAGTGAATTGACAGGTAGACTTTACGAGCAGTACTTC; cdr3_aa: CASSELTGRLYEQYF
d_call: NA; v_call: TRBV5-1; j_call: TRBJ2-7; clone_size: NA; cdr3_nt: TGCGCCAGCAGCGTCAGGACTCCGGTAGGCTCCTACGAGCAGTACTTC; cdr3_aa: CASSVRTPVGSYEQYF
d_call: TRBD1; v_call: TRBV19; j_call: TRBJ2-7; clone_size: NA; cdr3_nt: TGTGCCAGTTCTAGGACAGGGAAGTCCTACGAGCAGTACTTC; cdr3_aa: CASSRTGKSYEQYF
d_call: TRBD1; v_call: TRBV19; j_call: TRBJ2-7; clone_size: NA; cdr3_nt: TGTGCCTGGGACAGGGGTGGAACCTACGAGCAGTACTTC; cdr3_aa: CAWDRGGTYEQYF
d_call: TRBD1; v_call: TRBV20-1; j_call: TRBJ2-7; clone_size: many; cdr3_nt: TGCAGTGCACGCCGGGACAGGGGACTCGAGCAGTACTTC; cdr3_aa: CSARRDRGLEQYF
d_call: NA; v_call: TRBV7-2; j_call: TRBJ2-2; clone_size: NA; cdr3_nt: TGTGCCAGCAGCCCCTGGACCGGGACGGACACCGGGGAGCTGTTTTTT; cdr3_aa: CASSPWTGTDTGELFF
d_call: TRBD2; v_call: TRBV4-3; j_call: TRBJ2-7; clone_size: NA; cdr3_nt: TGCGCCAGCAGCCAAGTGGCGGGAGACTCCTACGAGCAGTACTTC; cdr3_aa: CASSQVAGDSYEQYF
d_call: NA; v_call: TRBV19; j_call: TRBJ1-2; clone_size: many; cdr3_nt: TGTGCCAGTAGTTCCGGGTCCGGGGTGATCTATGGCTACACCTTC; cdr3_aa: CASSSGSGVIYGYTF
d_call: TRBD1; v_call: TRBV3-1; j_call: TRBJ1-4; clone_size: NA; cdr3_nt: TGTGCCAGCAGCAACGCCGGGACAGCTAATGAAAAACTGTTTTTT; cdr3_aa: CASSNAGTANEKLFF
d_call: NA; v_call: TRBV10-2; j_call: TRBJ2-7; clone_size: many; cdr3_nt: TGCGCCAGCAGTGAGTTGGTTAGTGGTGGGCAGTACTTC; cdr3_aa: CASSELVSGGQYF
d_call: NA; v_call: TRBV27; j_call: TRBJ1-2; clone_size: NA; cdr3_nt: TGTGCCAGACGCGAAGGGGGTTCCTATGGCTACACCTTC; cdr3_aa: CARREGGSYGYTF
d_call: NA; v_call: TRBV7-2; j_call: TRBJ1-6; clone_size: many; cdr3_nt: TGTGCCAGCAGCCAGACCTTCCGGGAGGCAAATAATTCACCCCTCCACTTT; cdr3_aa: CASSQTFREANNSPLHF
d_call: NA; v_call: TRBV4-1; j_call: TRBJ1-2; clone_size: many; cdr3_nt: TGCGCCAGCAGCCAAGCTCCTTGGACGGGAAGGGGGGGCTACACCTTC; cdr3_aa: CASSQAPWTGRGGYTF
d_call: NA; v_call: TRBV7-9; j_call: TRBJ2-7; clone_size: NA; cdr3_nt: TGTGCCAGCAGCTTAGCCCGACAGAGAGAGTACTTC; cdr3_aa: CASSLARQREYF